The present TCR beta chain was sequenced within a study of cytomegalovirus exposure and HLA in healthy donors (dated by TCRdb to 2016 to 2017). For context, the study as a whole: According to an earlier analysis of 587 of the donors, about 190 million T cells yielded 120 million or so unique TCR beta sequences and about 280 Gb of sequence data. An early release that covered about 600 HLA-typed donors contained about 290 gigabases of sequencing data and approximately 85 million unique TCR sequences. Of the roughly 400 genotyped donors, approximately 81% were placed in the genetic ancestry cluster associated with self-reported Caucasian donors. The study aimed to test whether cataloging public T cell receptors could reveal signatures of past pathogen exposure. The study profiled the T cell repertoires of fewer than 850 subjects by immunosequencing and related them to cytomegalovirus serostatus. A separate validation cohort of 100 to 150 different subjects was used in addition to the 666-subject first cohort. The study combined high-throughput TCR immunosequencing, statistical association of individual TCRs with disease status, and machine learning to predict cytomegalovirus infection status. A later analysis re-examined previously published TCR beta repertoires from about 670 donors and added high-resolution HLA genotyping to investigate patterns of TCR occurrence. Rather than drawing on any new phenotypic data, the later analysis identified candidate immune exposures from TCR beta sequences and the way those sequences occurred across donors. An earlier analysis of several hundred of the donors used high-throughput TCR beta sequencing to judge whether each TCR beta V gene segment behaved as functional or pseudogenic. Alongside the repertoire data, information on donor age, sex, ethnicity and CMV serostatus was compiled. In a later genetic analysis, genome-wide SNP genotypes for about three fifths of the roughly 670 donors were used, and that subset was treated as a discovery cohort. All discovery cohort repertoires had been generated using a single sequencing platform. HLA typing included class I and class II loci at four-digit resolution. Typing coverage differed by locus: A, B, C, DRB1 and DQB1 were typed in roughly 620-630 donors, DQA1 in about 500, DPA1 in around 600, and DPB1 in roughly 470. Because of strong linkage in the cohort, a few DR-DQ haplotypes were treated as single units for association and clustering. Among 300 to 450 genotyped donors of the cohort, an average of approximately 230,000 unique TCR beta nucleotide sequences were sequenced per donor, around 20% of them non-productive. The full study reports these points: Some IMGT-functional V segments, including TRBV6-2 and TRBV6-3, could not be told apart with the 87-base-pair reads, so those segments were excluded. For the cohort, immune exposure information was limited to CMV serostatus. The study listed 150 to 200 TCR beta chains as associated with cytomegalovirus. Because counts were too low, 15 to 20 rarely observed V segments, including chromosome 9 orphons, were excluded from the earlier analysis of 587 of the donors. Several of the top co-occurrence clusters appeared to be linked to parvovirus B19, influenza, CMV and Epstein-Barr virus, according to a later analysis. Presence/absence analyses assumed roughly uniform sequencing depth across donors, an assumption that may not hold. According to a later analysis, TCR association rates differed among HLA loci, with DRB1 alleles showing the most associated TCRs and HLA-C alleles showing the fewest. In vitro tests confirmed that a few of the cytomegalovirus-associated TCR beta chains recognize cytomegalovirus antigens. A cluster of highly shared sequence variants was judged likely to be a technical artifact of the sequencing pipeline. It was suggested by the authors that the approach could potentially be generalized to other disease states and immunological phenotypes. The classifier was reported to diagnose cytomegalovirus status with high specificity and sensitivity in both the original and validation cohorts. According to a later genetic analysis, donors in an Asian-associated ancestry cluster had fewer N-insertions in productive TCRs than the approximately 630-donor mean. Most CMV-associated TCR beta chains appeared to be HLA-restricted in a later analysis, and the HLA associations seemed to be driven largely by CMV exposure. A further reported finding was that TCR beta sequences accurately predicted the HLA-A and HLA-B alleles for most subjects in the first cohort. An association between a missense DCLRE1C variant and V-gene and J-gene trimming of TCR beta chains was found in a later genetic analysis and replicated in an independent cohort. In a later analysis, some 17,000 TCR beta sequences were associated with specific HLA alleles at a false discovery rate of 0.05. In an earlier analysis of over 550 of the donors, most TCR beta V segments were observed in productive rearrangements about 87% or about 30% of the time, broadly matching IMGT annotations. Across donors, most TCR sequences were observed very rarely, whereas some public TCRs were present in many individuals. In a later analysis, HLA-associated TCR beta chains showed more clonal expansion and lower generation probabilities than non-associated chains that were equally common. Because HLA typing was unavailable for some donors at each locus, only the typed subset was used in association tests. Linkage disequilibrium might explain the correlated functional status among segregating V segments, but an unknown experimental factor could not be excluded. The cohort was sequenced for TCR beta chains only, and without alpha or paired-chain data the features that could be detected were limited. Assigning TCR associations to individual alleles was difficult when HLA alleles, especially DR and DQ, strongly co-occurred.

The cohort consisted of hundreds of healthy bone marrow donors. Cohort members were all nominally healthy when sampled, although unrecorded immune exposures were likely present. CMV serostatus was positive for 250 to 300 and negative for about 50% of the roughly 670 cohort members, and was not recorded for this donor. A peripheral blood sample was provided by each donor, and peripheral blood mononuclear cells were used for TCR beta sequencing. The Qiagen DNeasy Blood Extraction Kit was used to extract genomic DNA from the blood cell samples. The count of this clone is one. Its antigen is not yet known. No quality values exist for individual bases; no much larger clone is one base distant. Other DNA sequences in this specimen translate into the identical CDR3. Libraries were constructed by the immunoSEQ multiplex PCR assay. For the multiplex PCR, a mixture combining 60 forward primers for TCR Vbeta segments and 13 reverse primers for TCR Jbeta segments was used. The CDR3 region of rearranged TCR beta genes was amplified from genomic DNA with a multiplex PCR assay. Amplified TCR beta libraries were sequenced as 87-base-pair reads on the Illumina HiSeq System. The paper's data handling went like this. A later analysis counted tens of millions of unique TCR beta chains across the 650 to 700 repertoires, and some 11 million of these chains were shared by at least two donors. Raw reads were error-corrected and collapsed into unique sequences with a nearest-neighbor algorithm that merged closely related sequences to remove PCR and sequencing errors. V, D and J gene segments were assigned by aligning CDR3 sequences to IMGT reference sequences. For a sequence to be retained, a match of at least six nucleotides was required to both a V gene segment and a J gene segment. A rearrangement was called productive if the CDR3 had no stop codons and remained in frame with V and J, and every other rearrangement was called non-productive. Following IMGT convention, CDR3 was defined as the stretch from the second conserved V-encoded cysteine up to the conserved J-encoded phenylalanine. In an earlier analysis of more than 550 of the donors, sequences lacking an unambiguous match to a single V gene segment were excluded. In an earlier analysis of several hundred of the donors, V segments were called functional above 56.7% productive rearrangements and were called segregating when the between-donor standard deviation exceeded 5%. A statistical classification framework was built for diagnosing cytomegalovirus status from the catalog of TCR beta chain sequences. In a later analysis, V and J genes were assigned by comparing TCR nucleotide sequences against IMGT/GENE-DB human TR gene sequences. Using the TCRdist pipeline, a later analysis assigned CDR3 sequences along with most-parsimonious VDJ recombination scenarios. In a later analysis, each TCR beta chain was defined by its CDR3 amino acid sequence together with its V-gene family, and reads lacking a unique V-gene family were excluded. A later analysis removed 592 highly shared, low-generation-probability nucleotide sequences to deal with suspected cross-contamination and a sequencing artifact. In a later analysis, a clonal expansion index for each public chain was calculated from normalized within-repertoire ranks of inferred template counts. In a later analysis, generation probabilities were computed with a VDJ recombination model fitted to out-of-frame rearrangements, and the resulting probabilities were checked against IGoR. In a later analysis, TCR-TCR, TCR-HLA and TCR-CMV co-occurrence was scored with hypergeometric tests, and a repertoire-size bias correction was applied to TCR pairs. False discovery rates were estimated in a later analysis by permuting HLA or CMV assignments 20 times. In a later analysis, co-occurring TCRs were grouped using DBSCAN, with TCRdist sequence similarity added in when clustering inside HLA-allele-positive subsets. Co-occurrence clustering excluded repertoires with fewer than 30,000 or more than 120,000 public chains, plus five with anomalous nucleotide sharing. What TCRdb holds here is the immuneACCESS table cut down to in-frame rearrangements. Part of the clones is not present; checked against another copy, under half of the missing clones reflect an unresolved V gene, and the others are unexplained. V, J and clone size derive from that table, while D and trimming were established from the DNA sequence. The sample records about 130,000 clones, approximately 78% of which are singletons. Clones ranked in the top ten supply around 2.6% of the sample.

From its cysteine to its phenylalanine, the CDR3 spans 14 amino acids. CDR3 DNA is the only sequence kept; it has 42 bases, read in frame from the first base. V and J are trimmed by 1 base and 2 bases, and the gene matches miss 0 bases of the junction. Looking up the germline V gene yields CDR1 SGHVS and CDR2 FQNEAQ. The chain links TRBV7-8 with TRBJ2-7, and TRBD1 matches 9 of the central bases. This TCR was recovered from a human donor in good health. Source material: PBMCs. At the DNA level, the sequence is TGTGCCAGCAGCTTAGGACAGGGGGCCTACGAGCAGTACTTC. The resulting protein is CASSLGQGAYEQYF.